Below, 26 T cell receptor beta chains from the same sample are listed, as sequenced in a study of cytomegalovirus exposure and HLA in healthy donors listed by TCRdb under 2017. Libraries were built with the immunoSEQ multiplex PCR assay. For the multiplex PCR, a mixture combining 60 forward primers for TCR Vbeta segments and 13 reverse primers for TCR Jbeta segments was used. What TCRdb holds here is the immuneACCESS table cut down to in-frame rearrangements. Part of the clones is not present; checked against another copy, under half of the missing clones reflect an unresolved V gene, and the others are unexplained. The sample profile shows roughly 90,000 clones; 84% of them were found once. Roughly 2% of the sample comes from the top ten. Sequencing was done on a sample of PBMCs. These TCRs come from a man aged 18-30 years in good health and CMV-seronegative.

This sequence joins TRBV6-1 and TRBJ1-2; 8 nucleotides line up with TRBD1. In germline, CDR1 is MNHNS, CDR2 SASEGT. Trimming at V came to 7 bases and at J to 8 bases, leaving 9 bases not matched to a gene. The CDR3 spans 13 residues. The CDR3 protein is CASTYGQGRGYTF. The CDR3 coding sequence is TGTGCCAGCACCTATGGACAGGGAAGAGGCTACACCTTC.

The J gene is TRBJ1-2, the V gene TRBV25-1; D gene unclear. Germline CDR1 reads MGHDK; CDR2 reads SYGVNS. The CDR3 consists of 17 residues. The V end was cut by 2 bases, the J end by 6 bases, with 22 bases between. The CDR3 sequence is CASSEQRAEEVYHGYTF. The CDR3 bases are TGTGCCAGCAGTGAACAGCGGGCGGAGGAGGTTTACCATGGCTACACCTTC.

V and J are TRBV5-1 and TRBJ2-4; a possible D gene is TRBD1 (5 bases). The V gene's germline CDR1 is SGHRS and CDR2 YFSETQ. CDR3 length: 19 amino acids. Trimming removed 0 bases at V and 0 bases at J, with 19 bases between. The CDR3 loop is CASSLVAGLGVLAKNIQYF. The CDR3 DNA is TGCGCCAGCAGCTTGGTGGCAGGCCTAGGGGTCCTAGCCAAAAACATTCAGTACTTC.

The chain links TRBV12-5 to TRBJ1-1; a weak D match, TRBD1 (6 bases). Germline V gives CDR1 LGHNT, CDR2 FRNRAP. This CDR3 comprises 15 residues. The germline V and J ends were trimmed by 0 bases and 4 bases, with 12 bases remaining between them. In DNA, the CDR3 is TGTGCTAGTGGTTTGGTACCCACAGGGACCACTGAAGCTTTCTTT. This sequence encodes CASGLVPTGTTEAFF.

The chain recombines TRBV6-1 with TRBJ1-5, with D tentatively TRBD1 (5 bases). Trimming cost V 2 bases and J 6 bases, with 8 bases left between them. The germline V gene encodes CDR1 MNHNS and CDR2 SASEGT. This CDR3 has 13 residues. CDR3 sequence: CASSEQGGQPQHF. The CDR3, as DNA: TGTGCCAGCAGTGAACAGGGAGGTCAGCCCCAGCATTTT.

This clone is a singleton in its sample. The chain's CDR3 is CSARTGGEKLFF. CDR3 DNA: TGCAGCGCCCGGACAGGGGGTGAAAAACTGTTTTTT. The rearrangement joins TRBV29-1 to TRBJ1-4, with 10 nucleotides matching TRBD1. V gave up 7 bases and J gave up 7 bases; unmatched junction bases: 3. The CDR3 is 12 residues long. The germline CDR1 and CDR2 sequences are SQVTM and ANQGSEA. The full variable domain, rest sourced from reference TRBV29-1 and TRBJ1-4, is SAVISQKPSRDICQRGTSLTIQCQVDSQVTMMFWYRQQPGQSLTLIATANQGSEATYESGFVIDKFPISRPNLTFSTLTVSNMSPEDSSIYLCSARTGGEKLFFGSGTQLSVL.

The CDR3 reads CASSQEWTSGYNEQFF. The CDR3, as DNA: TGTGCCAGCAGCCAAGAGTGGACTAGCGGCTACAATGAGCAGTTCTTC. The chain employs TRBV4-2 and TRBJ2-1; 10 nucleotides align to TRBD2. The length of the CDR3 is 16 residues. CDR1 LGHNA and CDR2 YNFKEQ come from the germline V gene. Unmatched junction bases numbered 2, after V lost 0 bases and J lost 3 bases.

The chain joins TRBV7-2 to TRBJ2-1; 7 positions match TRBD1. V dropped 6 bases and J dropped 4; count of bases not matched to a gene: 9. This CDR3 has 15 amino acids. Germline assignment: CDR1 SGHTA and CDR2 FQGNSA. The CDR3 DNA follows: TGTGCCAGCAGTTTACAGGGGACCTTTTACAATGAGCAGTTCTTC. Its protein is CASSLQGTFYNEQFF.

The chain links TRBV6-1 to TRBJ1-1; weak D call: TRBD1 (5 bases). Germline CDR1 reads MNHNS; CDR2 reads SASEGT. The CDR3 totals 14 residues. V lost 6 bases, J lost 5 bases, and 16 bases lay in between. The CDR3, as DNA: TGTGCCAGCAGACGGACCCAACGGGGGACTGAAGCTTTCTTT. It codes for CASRRTQRGTEAFF.

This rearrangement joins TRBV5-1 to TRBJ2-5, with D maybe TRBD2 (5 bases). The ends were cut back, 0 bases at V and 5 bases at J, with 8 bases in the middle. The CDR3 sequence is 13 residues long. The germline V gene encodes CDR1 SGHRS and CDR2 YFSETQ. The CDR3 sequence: CASSLVGGETQYF. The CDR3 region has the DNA TGCGCCAGCAGCTTGGTTGGCGGGGAGACCCAGTACTTC.

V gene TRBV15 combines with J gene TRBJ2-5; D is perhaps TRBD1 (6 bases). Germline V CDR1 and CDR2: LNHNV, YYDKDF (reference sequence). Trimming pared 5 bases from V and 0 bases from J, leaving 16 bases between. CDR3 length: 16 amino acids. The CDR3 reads CATSQTGLGYQETQYF. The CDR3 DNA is TGTGCCACCAGCCAAACAGGGCTGGGATACCAAGAGACCCAGTACTTC.

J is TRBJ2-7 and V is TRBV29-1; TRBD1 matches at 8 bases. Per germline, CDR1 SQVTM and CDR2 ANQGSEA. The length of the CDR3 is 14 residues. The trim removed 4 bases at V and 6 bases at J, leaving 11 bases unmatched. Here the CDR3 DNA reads TGCAGCGTTGGCTTAGGCAGGGGGCGGTCCGAGCAGTACTTC. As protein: CSVGLGRGRSEQYF.

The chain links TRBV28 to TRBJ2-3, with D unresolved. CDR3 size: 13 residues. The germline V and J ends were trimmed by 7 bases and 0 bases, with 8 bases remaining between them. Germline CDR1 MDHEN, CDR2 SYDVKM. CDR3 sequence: CASTNPSTDTQYF. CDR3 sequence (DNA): TGTGCCAGCACCAATCCCAGCACAGATACGCAGTATTTT.

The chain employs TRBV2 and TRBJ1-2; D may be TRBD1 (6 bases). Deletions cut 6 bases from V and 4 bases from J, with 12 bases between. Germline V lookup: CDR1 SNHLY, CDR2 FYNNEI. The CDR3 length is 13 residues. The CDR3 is CASRVDSVYGYTF. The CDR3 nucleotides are TGTGCCAGCAGGGTGGACAGCGTCTATGGCTACACCTTC.

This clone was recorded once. CDR3 coding DNA: TGTGCCAGCAGCCACGGGGGGGACAGGGCCTCCTACGAGCAGTACTTC. Amino acids: CASSHGGDRASYEQYF. The V and J genes are TRBV9 and TRBJ2-7; a possible D gene is TRBD1 (9 bases). This CDR3 contains 16 residues. Germline V gene data show CDR1 as SGDLS and CDR2 as YYNGEE. The germline V and J ends were trimmed by 4 bases and 0 bases, with 17 bases remaining between them. Full variable domain (outside the CDR3, taken from reference TRBV9 and TRBJ2-7): DSGVTQTPKHLITATGQRVTLRCSPRSGDLSVYWYQQSLDQGLQFLIQYYNGEERAKGNILERFSAQQFPDLHSELNLSSLELGDSALYFCASSHGGDRASYEQYFGPGTRLTVT.

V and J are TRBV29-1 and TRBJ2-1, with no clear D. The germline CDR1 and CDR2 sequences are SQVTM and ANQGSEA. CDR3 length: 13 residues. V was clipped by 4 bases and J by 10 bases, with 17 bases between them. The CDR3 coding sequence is TGCAGCGTTGGCGTTCTAGACCATAGAGAGCAGTTCTTC. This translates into CSVGVLDHREQFF.

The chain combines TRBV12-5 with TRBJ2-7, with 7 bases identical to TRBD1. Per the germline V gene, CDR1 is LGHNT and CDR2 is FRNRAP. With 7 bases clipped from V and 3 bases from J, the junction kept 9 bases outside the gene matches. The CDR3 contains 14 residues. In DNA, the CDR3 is TGTGCTAGTGATGCTCGGGACAGCTACTACGAGCAGTACTTC. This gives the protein CASDARDSYYEQYF.

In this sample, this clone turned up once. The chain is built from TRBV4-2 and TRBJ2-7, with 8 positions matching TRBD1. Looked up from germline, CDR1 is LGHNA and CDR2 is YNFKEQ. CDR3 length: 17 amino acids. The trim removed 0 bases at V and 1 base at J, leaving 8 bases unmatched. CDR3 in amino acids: CASSQDDIRTGSYEQYF. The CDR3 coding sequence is TGTGCCAGCAGCCAAGATGATATTAGGACAGGGTCCTACGAGCAGTACTTC.

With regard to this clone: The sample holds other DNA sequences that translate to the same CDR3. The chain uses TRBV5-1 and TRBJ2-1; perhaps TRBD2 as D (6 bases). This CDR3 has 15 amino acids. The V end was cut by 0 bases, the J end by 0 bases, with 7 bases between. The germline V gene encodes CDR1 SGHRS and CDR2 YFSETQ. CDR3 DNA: TGCGCCAGCAGCTTGGTCGGGAGCTCCTACAATGAGCAGTTCTTC. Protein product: CASSLVGSSYNEQFF.

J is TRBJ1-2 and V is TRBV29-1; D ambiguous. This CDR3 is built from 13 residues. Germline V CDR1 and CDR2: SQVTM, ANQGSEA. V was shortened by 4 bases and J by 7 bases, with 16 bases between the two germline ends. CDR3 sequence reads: CSVGSAPKSGYTF. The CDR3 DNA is TGCAGCGTTGGGAGTGCGCCAAAGTCTGGCTACACCTTC.

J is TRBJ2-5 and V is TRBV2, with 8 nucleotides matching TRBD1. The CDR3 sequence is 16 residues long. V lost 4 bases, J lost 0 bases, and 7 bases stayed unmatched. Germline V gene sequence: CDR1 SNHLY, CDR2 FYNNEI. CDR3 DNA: TGTGCCAGCAGTGCCGACCGACAGGGGTACCAAGAGACCCAGTACTTC. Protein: CASSADRQGYQETQYF.

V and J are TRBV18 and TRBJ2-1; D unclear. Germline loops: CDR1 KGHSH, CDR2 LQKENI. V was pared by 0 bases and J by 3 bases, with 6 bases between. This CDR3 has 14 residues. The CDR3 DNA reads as TGTGCCAGCTCACCACCGAGGAACTACAATGAGCAGTTCTTC. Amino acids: CASSPPRNYNEQFF.

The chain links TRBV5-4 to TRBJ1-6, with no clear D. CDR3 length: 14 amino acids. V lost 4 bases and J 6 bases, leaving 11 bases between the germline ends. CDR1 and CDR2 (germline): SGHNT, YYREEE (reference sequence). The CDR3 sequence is CASSRVGSNSPLHF. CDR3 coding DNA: TGTGCCAGCAGCCGAGTTGGGAGTAATTCACCCCTCCACTTT. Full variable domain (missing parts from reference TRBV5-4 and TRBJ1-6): ETGVTQSPTHLIKTRGQQVTLRCSSQSGHNTVSWYQQALGQGPQFIFQYYREEENGRGNFPPRFSGLQFPNYSSELNVNALELDDSALYLCASSRVGSNSPLHFGNGTRLTVT.

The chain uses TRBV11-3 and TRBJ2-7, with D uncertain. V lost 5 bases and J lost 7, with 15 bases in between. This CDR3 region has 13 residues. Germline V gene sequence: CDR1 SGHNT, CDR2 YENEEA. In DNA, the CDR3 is TGTGCCAGCAGCGAGAGTGTCGGTTGGGAGCAGTACTTC. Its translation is CASSESVGWEQYF.

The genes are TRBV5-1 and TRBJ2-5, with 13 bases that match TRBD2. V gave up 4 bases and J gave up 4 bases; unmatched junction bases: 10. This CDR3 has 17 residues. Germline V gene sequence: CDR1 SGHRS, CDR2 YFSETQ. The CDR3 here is CASSHWTSGRRTETQYF. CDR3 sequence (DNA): TGCGCCAGCAGCCATTGGACTAGCGGGAGAAGGACAGAGACCCAGTACTTC.

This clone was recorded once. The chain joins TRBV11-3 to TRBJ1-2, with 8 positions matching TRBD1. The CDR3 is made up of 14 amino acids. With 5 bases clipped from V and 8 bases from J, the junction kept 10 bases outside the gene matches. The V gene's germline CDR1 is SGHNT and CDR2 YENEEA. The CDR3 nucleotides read TGTGCCAGCAGCCAGAGCGACAGGGGAGGCGGCTACACCTTC. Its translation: CASSQSDRGGGYTF.